This passage covers 23 T cell receptor beta chains from one sample sequenced in a study of blood T cell repertoires in COVID-19. Assay: immunoSEQ multiplex PCR; the TCRdb copy retains only in-frame clones and omits some. The data contain about 280,000 clones, approximately 86% of them seen just once; the ten biggest clones take up approximately 8.5%. Sequenced material: peripheral blood. These receptor sequences come from a man younger than 35 with active or convalescent COVID-19.

This clone was recorded at least ten times. The chain carries TRBV12-5 and TRBJ1-1; D is unresolved. The length of the CDR3 is 14 residues. The germline V gene has CDR1 LGHNT and CDR2 FRNRAP. Trimming cost V 2 bases and J 4 bases, with 11 bases left between them. CDR3 in amino acids: CASGLSRSVTEAFF. The CDR3 DNA is TGTGCTAGTGGTTTGTCCAGGTCGGTCACTGAAGCTTTCTTT.

This rearrangement joins TRBV13 to TRBJ1-1; 7 bases are a match to TRBD1. The CDR3 spans 14 residues. Germline lookup yields CDR1 PRHDT and CDR2 FYEKMQ (reference sequence). The V segment lost 0 bases and the J segment 8 bases; nucleotides outside the gene matches: 6. CDR3 region: CASSLGTGVSEAFF. The CDR3 DNA reads TGTGCCAGCAGCTTAGGAACAGGGGTCTCCGAAGCTTTCTTT.

The genes are TRBV25-1 and TRBJ2-3, with a tentative D call TRBD1 (6 bases). Germline V gene sequence: CDR1 MGHDK, CDR2 SYGVNS. Trimming stripped 4 bases from V and 0 bases from J, with 17 bases between. CDR3 length: 17 residues. CDR3 coding DNA: TGTGCCAGCAGTGGGGGCCCCGGGACAACTAGCACAGATACGCAGTATTTT. It yields the protein CASSGGPGTTSTDTQYF.

This clone is a singleton in its sample. The chain links TRBV5-4 to TRBJ2-5; D is unclear. CDR1 is SGHNT and CDR2 is YYREEE in the germline V gene (reference sequence). Trimming shortened V by 4 bases and J by 0 bases, and 10 bases separated the two germline ends. This CDR3 is 14 amino acids long. The CDR3 DNA follows: TGTGCCAGCAGCGGGTCGACACACCAAGAGACCCAGTACTTC. It encodes CASSGSTHQETQYF.

The genes are TRBV7-8 and TRBJ2-7, with 7 bases lining up with TRBD2. The CDR3 sequence is 15 residues long. Germline CDR1 SGHVS, CDR2 FQNEAQ. J gave up 4 bases and V 5 bases, and 11 bases lay outside the gene matches. CDR3 coding DNA: TGTGCCAGCAGCCCCGGCCGGGGGGAGGGTTACGAGCAGTACTTC. This sequence encodes CASSPGRGEGYEQYF.

The V call is TRBV11-2, the J call TRBJ1-5, with D maybe TRBD1 (5 bases). The CDR3 runs 15 residues. In germline, CDR1 is SGHAT, CDR2 FQNNGV. V was shortened by 0 bases and J by 7 bases, with 13 bases between the two germline ends. DNA of the CDR3: TGTGCCAGCAGCTTAGACGTGCAGGGTAGGCAGCCCCAGCATTTT. Translating gives CASSLDVQGRQPQHF.

The chain has TRBV21-1 and TRBJ1-2; the table's TRBD1 call for D was not verified on the DNA. TRBV21-1 is designated a pseudogene. The CDR3 is 16 amino acids. CDR3 sequence: CASSKSQMGRFYGYTF. The CDR3, as DNA: TGTGCCAGCAGCAAAAGTCAGATGGGCAGGTTCTATGGCTACACCTTC.

This clone appeared a single time. This chain uses TRBV27 with TRBJ2-7; tentative D call: TRBD2 (7 bases). V lost 4 bases to trimming and J lost 2 bases, with 12 bases between them. The CDR3 length is 14 residues. Germline V gene lookup returns CDR1 MNHEY and CDR2 SMNVEV (reference sequence). For the CDR3, the DNA is TGTGCCAGCAGTTCCGGCGGGGGCCCCTACGAGCAGTACTTC. It specifies CASSSGGGPYEQYF.

This clone was picked up one time. The chain links TRBV3-1 (or the pseudogene TRBV3-2) to TRBJ1-6; no reliable D call. Deletions cut 1 base from V and 10 bases from J, with 17 bases between. The germline V gene has CDR1 LGHDT and CDR2 YNNKEL (reference sequence). The CDR3 sequence is 16 residues long. The CDR3 loop reads CASSQGVMGAGSPLHF. CDR3 DNA: TGTGCCAGCAGCCAAGGGGTTATGGGCGCGGGATCACCCCTCCACTTT.

The CDR3 DNA reads TGCGCCAGCAGGGGGCGGTGGCAGTTCTTC. Protein product: CASRGRWQFF. This rearrangement joins TRBV10-1 to TRBJ2-1, with a tentative D call TRBD1 (5 bases). With 6 bases removed from V and 12 bases from J, the gap between germline ends came to 9 bases. Germline V gives CDR1 WNHNN, CDR2 SYGVQD (reference sequence). The CDR3 covers 10 residues.

The rearrangement joins TRBV2 to TRBJ1-5, with D perhaps matching TRBD1 (6 bases). Per germline, CDR1 SNHLY and CDR2 FYNNEI. CDR3 size: 19 residues. Trimming removed 1 base at V and 5 bases at J, with 24 bases between. The CDR3 DNA reads TGTGCCAGCAGTGAAGAGTCCTTTTCCCCGACAGGAGAGCATCAGCCCCAGCATTTT. This sequence encodes CASSEESFSPTGEHQPQHF.

This chain links TRBV6-5 with TRBJ2-7, with a weak D call TRBD2 (5 bases). CDR1 MNHEY and CDR2 SVGAGI come from the germline V gene. V was trimmed by 7 bases and J by 3 bases, leaving 13 bases between them. The CDR3 has 13 residues. As DNA, the CDR3 is TGTGCCAGCAAACCGGGATGGAACTACGAGCAGTACTTC. As protein: CASKPGWNYEQYF.

The chain employs TRBV12-3 or TRBV12-4 and TRBJ1-2; no firm D call. V was pared by 3 bases and J by 4 bases, with 9 bases between. The CDR3 is made up of 13 amino acids. CDR3 amino acids: CASSFSRIYGYTF. In DNA, the CDR3 is TGTGCCAGCAGTTTCAGCAGGATCTATGGCTACACCTTC.

The chain recombines TRBV6-5 with TRBJ2-1, with 9 bases aligning to TRBD2. J was trimmed by 5 bases and V by 2 bases; bases with no gene match: 4. CDR3 length: 15 residues. Germline V gene data show CDR1 as MNHEY and CDR2 as SVGAGI. CDR3 amino acids: CASSYRAGGNNEQFF. The CDR3 DNA reads TGTGCCAGCAGTTACCGAGCGGGGGGTAACAATGAGCAGTTCTTC.

This clone was seen only once. The V and J genes are TRBV5-5 and TRBJ2-1; no reliable D call. Germline V CDR1 and CDR2: SGHKS, YYEKEE (reference sequence). V dropped 2 bases and J dropped 7 bases, with 4 bases sitting between them. The CDR3 extends over 11 amino acids. In DNA form, the CDR3 reads TGTGCCAGCAGCTTCGGGAATGAGCAGTTCTTC. Translating it yields CASSFGNEQFF.

The chain employs TRBV2 and TRBJ1-1; the match to TRBD1 covers 7 bases. The germline CDR1 and CDR2 sequences are SNHLY and FYNNEI. This CDR3 is built from 12 residues. V was pared by 6 bases and J by 12 bases, with 10 bases of the junction left unmatched. The CDR3 loop is CASRFDREAPFF. CDR3 coding DNA: TGTGCCAGCAGGTTCGACAGGGAGGCTCCTTTCTTT.

The rearrangement joins TRBV7-9 to TRBJ2-7; TRBD1 agrees at 9 bases. V was pared by 5 bases and J by 4 bases, with 9 bases of the junction left unmatched. This CDR3 spans 15 amino acids. Germline values: CDR1 SEHNR, CDR2 FQNEAQ (reference sequence). CDR3 bases: TGTGCCAGCAGCCTCACCGGACAGGGGCCATACGAGCAGTACTTC. This encodes CASSLTGQGPYEQYF.

The rearrangement uses TRBV18 and TRBJ2-2; the match to TRBD1 covers 7 bases. This CDR3 is 16 amino acids long. Germline CDR1 KGHSH, CDR2 LQKENI. V shed 6 bases and J 2 bases; nucleotides not matched to a gene: 9. CDR3 sequence (DNA): TGTGCCAGCTCCCCCATTGGGACAGTCAACACCGGGGAGCTGTTTTTT. The encoded protein is CASSPIGTVNTGELFF.

The chain recombines TRBV21-1 with TRBJ2-7; TRBD1 is the table's D call and was not checked against the DNA. TRBV21-1 is an annotated pseudogene. The CDR3 runs to 16 residues. CDR3 loop: CASSKYGTGGKYEQYF. The DNA for the CDR3 is TGTGCCAGCAGCAAATACGGGACAGGGGGCAAGTACGAGCAGTACTTC.

The chain combines TRBV6-1 with TRBJ1-5; D not resolved. The CDR3 consists of 15 residues. With 1 base removed from V and 0 bases from J, the gap between germline ends came to 7 bases. CDR1 is MNHNS and CDR2 is SASEGT in the germline V gene. Here the CDR3 reads CASSEGHYSNQPQHF. CDR3 DNA: TGTGCCAGCAGTGAAGGGCACTATAGCAATCAGCCCCAGCATTTT.

CDR3 bases: TGTGCCATCAAAGGGGGGACCGGACAGGGGACCTATGGCTACACCTTC. It yields the protein CAIKGGTGQGTYGYTF. The V and J genes are TRBV10-3 and TRBJ1-2, with 9 bases lining up with TRBD1. V was pared by 7 bases and J by 4 bases, with 13 bases of the junction left unmatched. Germline CDR1 ENHRY, CDR2 SYGVKD. CDR3 length: 16 amino acids.

This chain joins TRBV6-5 and TRBJ2-1, with 7 bases that match TRBD1. From germline, CDR1 is MNHEY and CDR2 SVGAGI. This CDR3 is 14 amino acids long. Trimming cost V 4 bases and J 5 bases; bases outside gene matches: 5. The CDR3 protein is CASSSRDRNNEQFF. CDR3 in DNA: TGTGCCAGCAGTTCCCGGGACAGAAACAATGAGCAGTTCTTC.

This rearrangement joins TRBV4-3 to TRBJ1-4; 7 positions agree with TRBD1. V lost 1 base and J lost 10; bases outside the gene matches: 9. Per germline, CDR1 LGHNA and CDR2 YSLEER. The CDR3 length is 15 residues. The CDR3 is CASSQVSRGNGKLFF. Written as DNA, the CDR3 is TGCGCCAGCAGCCAAGTTTCCAGGGGGAACGGAAAACTGTTTTTT.